The sequence of this T cell receptor beta chain was determined in a study of monozygotic twins with inflammatory bowel disease. Notes on the study in general: Data gave no support to a single strong signal or clonotype associated with IBD. The analysis failed to separate different T cell subtypes.

Per germline, CDR1 SGDLS and CDR2 YYNGEE. The CDR3 sequence is 15 residues long. Donors each contributed one blood sample measuring 2.5 ml. With regard to this clonotype: Its specificity is not known.

Template switching appended UMIs that held a 6-nucleotide sample barcode. From the 5' RACE reads, TCRdb lists one entry per CDR3 protein and no DNA. The table lists 350,000 to 400,000 distinct CDR3 sequences, with about 2.5% in the top ten. The sample comprised blood. The chain combines TRBV9 with TRBJ2-3. This receptor was taken from a human donor with ulcerative colitis or Crohn's disease, or a healthy co-twin of an affected twin (not recorded which). Here the CDR3 reads CASSVEELSTDTQYF.